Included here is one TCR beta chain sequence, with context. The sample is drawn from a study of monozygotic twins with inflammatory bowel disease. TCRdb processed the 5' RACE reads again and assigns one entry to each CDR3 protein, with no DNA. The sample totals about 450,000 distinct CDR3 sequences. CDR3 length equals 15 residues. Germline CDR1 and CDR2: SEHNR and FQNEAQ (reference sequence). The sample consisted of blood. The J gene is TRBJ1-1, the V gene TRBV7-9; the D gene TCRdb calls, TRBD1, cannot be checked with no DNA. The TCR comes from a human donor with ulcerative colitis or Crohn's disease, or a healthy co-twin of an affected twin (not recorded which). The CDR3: CASGGFGRGIPEAFF.